A selection of T cell receptor beta chains follows, all from one sample in a study of human T cells and chemical hapten exposure. A single record per CDR3 protein comes from TCRdb applying MiXCR to the RACE reads. This sample has roughly 30,000 distinct CDR3 sequences; 6% to 7.5% occur once, and the top ten carry less than 10%. Source material: whole blood. These receptors were collected from a human donor in good health. Some clones in this sample may be carry-over from other donors' samples. CDR3s leave out the opening cysteine and the closing phenylalanine or tryptophan. Fields, in order: V gene, J gene, CDR3 protein.

>TRBV12-3/TRBV12-4|TRBJ1-1
ASSSYRQGNTEAF
>TRBV2|TRBJ2-3
ASRKRGTTGGTTDTQY
>TRBV6-6|TRBJ2-3
ASSSRTSGGEGGTDTQY
>TRBV7-2|TRBJ1-1
ASSPFPRGRTEAF
>TRBV20-1|TRBJ2-7
SARKTGLSLDGGYEQY
>TRBV4-3|TRBJ1-2
ASSQAGRVYGYT
>TRBV20-1|TRBJ1-5
SVRTMMDQPQH
>TRBV9|TRBJ2-3
ASSVGQEVLYTDTQY
>TRBV11-2|TRBJ1-2
ASSLVGTDGYT
>TRBV6-6|TRBJ1-1
ASSRQGIITEAF
>TRBV6-5|TRBJ2-3
ASSRFGTSVTDTQY
>TRBV30|TRBJ2-1
AWKAAGHYNEQF
>TRBV12-3/TRBV12-4|TRBJ1-3
ASRLSGNTIY
>TRBV28|TRBJ1-5
ASRPGQGRNQPQH
>TRBV18|TRBJ2-3
ASSPRTSGATDTQY
>TRBV7-9|TRBJ2-1
ASSPGSFGGDEQF
>TRBV6-5|TRBJ2-7
ASRNSGYEQY
>TRBV9|TRBJ2-2
ASSVATAGELF
>TRBV27|TRBJ1-3
ASSLGIGSGNTIY
>TRBV29-1|TRBJ2-5
SVGFGAGGQETQY
>TRBV20-1|TRBJ1-5
SAKVTDQPQH
>TRBV10-3|TRBJ2-1
AISVNSLNNEQF
>TRBV7-2|TRBJ2-7
ASSFSPASGGPPRSYEQY
>TRBV7-8|TRBJ2-1
ASSLTVSSYNEQF
>TRBV28|TRBJ2-1
ASSNPRQWGTSSYNEQF
>TRBV4-3|TRBJ1-5
ASSQDRMGDQPQH
>TRBV7-2|TRBJ1-4
ASSTGDRVGDEKLF
>TRBV5-1|TRBJ2-5
ASSLGDSVEETQY
>TRBV7-2|TRBJ2-4
ASSSPGLRDGCGIQY
>TRBV25-1|TRBJ1-1
ASSGGTLVPNTEAF
>TRBV6-1|TRBJ1-5
ASSEAITGNQPQH
>TRBV20-1|TRBJ1-5
SASGGAQPQH
>TRBV7-9|TRBJ1-3
ASRSTGDSGNTIY
>TRBV2|TRBJ2-3
ASTLGSGTDTQY
>TRBV6-1|TRBJ2-7
ASSEGGTGAYEQY
>TRBV20-1|TRBJ1-6
SASDGIYNSPLH
>TRBV7-2|TRBJ2-7
ASSLEAVSYEQY
>TRBV29-1|TRBJ1-1
SVGRQCGTEAF
>TRBV7-2|TRBJ2-3
ASSLGLDLGLQY
>TRBV12-3/TRBV12-4|TRBJ2-1
ASSLDRAGVDEQF
>TRBV28|TRBJ2-4
ASLDLTKNIQY
>TRBV2|TRBJ2-7
ASSRATGPYEQY
>TRBV7-8|TRBJ1-1
ASSLSRMNTEAF
>TRBV29-1|TRBJ2-5
SVLAGGETQY
>TRBV28|TRBJ2-2
ASRFVRTAGELF
>TRBV12-3/TRBV12-4|TRBJ1-1
ASSLIEGQEAF
>TRBV29-1|TRBJ2-7
SVASGYEQY
>TRBV29-1|TRBJ2-5
SVEGLLSGRETQY
>TRBV4-1|TRBJ1-3
ASSQGTGDSGNTIY
>TRBV7-2|TRBJ1-4
ASSLTSGRSEKLF
>TRBV5-1|TRBJ2-6
ASSSDPGANVLT
>TRBV3-1|TRBJ2-1
ASSQGGWGEQF